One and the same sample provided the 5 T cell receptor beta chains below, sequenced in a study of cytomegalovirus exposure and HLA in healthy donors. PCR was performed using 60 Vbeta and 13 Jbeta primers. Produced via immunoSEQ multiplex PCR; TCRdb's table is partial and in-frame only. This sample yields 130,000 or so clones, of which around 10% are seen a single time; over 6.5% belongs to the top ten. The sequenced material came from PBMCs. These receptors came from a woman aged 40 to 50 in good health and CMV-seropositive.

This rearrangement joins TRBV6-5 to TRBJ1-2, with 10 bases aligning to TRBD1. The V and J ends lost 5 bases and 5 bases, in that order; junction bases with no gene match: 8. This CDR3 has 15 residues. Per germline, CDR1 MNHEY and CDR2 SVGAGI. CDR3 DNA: TGTGCCAGCAGTAAACCGGGACAGGGGATATATGGCTACACCTTC. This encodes CASSKPGQGIYGYTF.

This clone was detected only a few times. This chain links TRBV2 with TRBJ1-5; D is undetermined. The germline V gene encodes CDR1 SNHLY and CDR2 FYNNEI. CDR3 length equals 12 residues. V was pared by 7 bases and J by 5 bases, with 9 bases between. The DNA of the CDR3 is TGTGCCAGCAAGGCCGAGGATCAGCCCCAGCATTTT. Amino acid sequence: CASKAEDQPQHF.

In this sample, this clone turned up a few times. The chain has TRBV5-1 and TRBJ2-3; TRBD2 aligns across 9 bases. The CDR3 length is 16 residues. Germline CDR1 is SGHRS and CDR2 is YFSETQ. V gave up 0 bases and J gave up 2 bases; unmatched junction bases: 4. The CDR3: CASSLALAGTTDTQYF. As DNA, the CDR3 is TGCGCCAGCAGCTTGGCGCTAGCGGGAACCACAGATACGCAGTATTTT.

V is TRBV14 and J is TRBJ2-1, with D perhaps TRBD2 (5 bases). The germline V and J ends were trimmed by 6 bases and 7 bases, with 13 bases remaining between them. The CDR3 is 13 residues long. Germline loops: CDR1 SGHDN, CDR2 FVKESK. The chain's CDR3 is CASSPRTGNEQFF. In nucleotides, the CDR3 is TGTGCCAGCAGTCCCCGGACGGGGAATGAGCAGTTCTTC.

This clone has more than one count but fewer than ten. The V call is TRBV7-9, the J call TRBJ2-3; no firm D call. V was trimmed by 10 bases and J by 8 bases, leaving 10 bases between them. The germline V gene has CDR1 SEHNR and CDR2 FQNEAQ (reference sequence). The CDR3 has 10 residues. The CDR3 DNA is TGTGCCACCGGTTCTGGTACGCAGTATTTT. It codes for CATGSGTQYF.